Listed here are 17 T cell receptor beta chains from one sample, sequenced in a study of beta chain features in type 1 diabetes. Expressed TCRB transcripts got sequenced, as all isolated RNA was reverse transcribed. Data came from immunoSEQ multiplex PCR; TCRdb stores just in-frame clones and leaves some out. The sample lists hundreds of thousands of clones, roughly a sixth occurring once. Material: naive CD4+ T cells from blood. These TCRs come from a man between 18 and 35 years old in good health.

The genes are TRBV2 and TRBJ2-7; TRBD1 is a possible D gene (6 bases). Trimming removed 6 bases from V and 7 bases from J, with 10 bases in between. The germline V gene has CDR1 SNHLY and CDR2 FYNNEI. This CDR3 has 11 residues. This CDR3 is CASRKTGEQYF. DNA of the CDR3: TGTGCCAGCAGAAAAACAGGGGAGCAGTACTTC.

The chain uses TRBV2 and TRBJ1-1, with unresolved D. CDR3 length equals 13 residues. Per the germline V gene, CDR1 is SNHLY and CDR2 is FYNNEI. Trimming removed 5 bases at V and 4 bases at J, with 11 bases between. CDR3 coding DNA: TGTGCCAGCAGTAATCAAAGGGTCACTGAAGCTTTCTTT. As protein: CASSNQRVTEAFF. Based on the CDR3 plus reference TRBV2 and TRBJ1-1, the full variable domain is EPEVTQTPSHQVTQMGQEVILRCVPISNHLYFYWYRQILGQKVEFLVSFYNNEISEKSEIFDDQFSVERPDGSNFTLKIRSTKLEDSAMYFCASSNQRVTEAFFGQGTRLTVV.

This chain connects TRBV4-1 to TRBJ2-7, with TRBD1 as a possible D gene (5 bases). From germline, CDR1 is MGHRA and CDR2 YSYEKL. CDR3 length equals 15 residues. Trimming took off 0 bases at V and 5 bases at J, with 14 bases between the two ends. The CDR3 DNA is TGCGCCAGCAGCCAAGAAGACACCTTAGGGGACGAGCAGTACTTC. As protein: CASSQEDTLGDEQYF.

The CDR3 coding sequence is TGTGCCAGCAGCCAGAGCGGGGTAGGCGAGCAGTACTTC. Translated: CASSQSGVGEQYF. The rearrangement uses TRBV14 and TRBJ2-7, with TRBD2 matching 7 bases. CDR3 length equals 13 residues. Trimming took 3 bases from V and 6 from J; bases not matched to a gene: 5. CDR1 and CDR2 (germline): SGHDN, FVKESK.

This clone was detected a few times. CDR3 nucleotides: TGTGCCAGCAGCTTGCGACGGACGATGAACACTGAAGCTTTCTTT. Protein product: CASSLRRTMNTEAFF. The chain links TRBV5-6 to TRBJ1-1, with D unclear. The CDR3 sequence is 15 residues long. CDR1 and CDR2 (germline): SGHDT, YYEEEE. Between the trimmed V and J ends, which lost 1 base and 0 bases, there was a span of 10 bases. Full variable domain (missing parts from reference TRBV5-6 and TRBJ1-1): DAGVTQSPTHLIKTRGQQVTLRCSPKSGHDTVSWYQQALGQGPQFIFQYYEEEERQRGNFPDRFSGHQFPNYSSELNVNALLLGDSALYLCASSLRRTMNTEAFFGQGTRLTVV.

The chain uses TRBV6-5 and TRBJ2-7, with 7 bases that match TRBD1. The CDR3 spans 16 residues. Looked up from germline, CDR1 is MNHEY and CDR2 is SVGAGI. The V segment lost 3 bases and the J segment 0 bases; nucleotides outside the gene matches: 8. CDR3 coding DNA: TGTGCCAGCAGTTATGCAGGACAGGCATCCTCCTACGAGCAGTACTTC. It yields the protein CASSYAGQASSYEQYF.

This clone came up a few times. This chain connects TRBV7-6 to TRBJ2-3; 8 nucleotides line up with TRBD2. V shed 5 bases and J 6 bases; nucleotides not matched to a gene: 13. This CDR3 has 16 residues. From germline, CDR1 is SGHVS and CDR2 FNYEAQ. The DNA for the CDR3 is TGTGCCAGCAGCCCCTTAAAGCGGGGGCCAGGGGATACGCAGTATTTT. This encodes CASSPLKRGPGDTQYF.

This clone came up many times. The chain couples TRBV15 to TRBJ2-6, with D uncertain. The V end lost 0 bases, the J end lost 4 bases, and 13 bases lay between the germline ends. The CDR3 runs 17 residues. The V gene's germline CDR1 is LNHNV and CDR2 YYDKDF (reference sequence). In DNA, the CDR3 is TGTGCCACCAGCAGAGATGTTGAGCCCTCAGGGGCCAACGTCCTGACTTTC. Amino acid sequence: CATSRDVEPSGANVLTF.

The sample holds a few counts of this clone. Other DNA sequences from this sample encode an identical CDR3 as well. V usage is TRBV6-5 and J usage is TRBJ2-1, with D possibly matching TRBD2 (5 bases). The V end lost 6 bases, the J end lost 4 bases, and 13 bases lay between the germline ends. CDR1 is MNHEY, CDR2 SVGAGI, per germline. CDR3 length: 14 residues. CDR3 residues: CASSRTGGYNEQFF. Here the CDR3 DNA reads TGTGCCAGCAGCCGGACCGGCGGGTACAATGAGCAGTTCTTC.

This clone occurred a few times. The J gene is TRBJ2-1, the V gene TRBV18; a weak D match, TRBD1 (7 bases). Germline V gene data show CDR1 as KGHSH and CDR2 as LQKENI. The ends were cut back, 0 bases at V and 8 bases at J, with 17 bases in the middle. This CDR3 spans 16 amino acids. As DNA, the CDR3 is TGTGCCAGCTCACCACCGGCCACAGCCAGGGGGGATGAGCAGTTCTTC. Its translation is CASSPPATARGDEQFF.

The gene calls are TRBV5-1 and TRBJ1-1, with D perhaps TRBD1 (5 bases). The V end lost 0 bases, the J end lost 1 base, and 10 bases lay between the germline ends. The CDR3 has 15 amino acids. The germline CDR1 and CDR2 sequences are SGHRS and YFSETQ. The chain's CDR3 is CASSLGARENTEAFF. CDR3 nucleotides: TGCGCCAGCAGCTTGGGGGCCAGGGAGAACACTGAAGCTTTCTTT.

This clone turned up a few times. The chain links TRBV30 to TRBJ1-1; perhaps TRBD1 as D (5 bases). V was shortened by 3 bases and J by 1 base, with 6 bases between the two germline ends. The CDR3 extends over 12 amino acids. CDR1 and CDR2 from the germline V gene are GTSNPN and SVGIG (reference sequence). The CDR3 here is CAWSGQNTEAFF. The DNA for the CDR3 is TGTGCCTGGAGCGGACAGAACACTGAAGCTTTCTTT.

This clone has more than one count but fewer than ten. This chain joins TRBV5-6 and TRBJ1-2, with D perhaps matching TRBD1 (5 bases). V was shortened by 0 bases and J by 6 bases, with 9 bases between the two germline ends. The CDR3 totals 13 residues. The germline V gene encodes CDR1 SGHDT and CDR2 YYEEEE. The CDR3 loop reads CASSLVTANGYTF. CDR3 in DNA: TGTGCCAGCAGCTTGGTGACAGCCAATGGCTACACCTTC.

This clone was recorded once. This clone may be a read error of a much larger clone one base away. The sample carries other DNA sequences with the same CDR3. V is TRBV7-6 and J is TRBJ1-1, with D unresolved. The CDR3 loop spans 13 amino acids. V lost 2 bases to trimming and J lost 2 bases, with 6 bases between them. Germline CDR1 and CDR2: SGHVS and FNYEAQ. The CDR3 protein is CASSLQENTEAFF. In DNA form, the CDR3 reads TGTGCCAGCAGCTTACAGGAAAACACTGAAGCTTTCTTT.

The chain is built from TRBV28 and TRBJ1-2; D possibly corresponds to TRBD1 (6 bases). Germline V gene sequence: CDR1 MDHEN, CDR2 SYDVKM. V was trimmed by 6 bases and J by 4 bases, leaving 12 bases between them. This CDR3 region has 13 residues. The CDR3 region is CASSFTGSYGYTF. The CDR3 DNA sequence: TGTGCCAGCAGCTTTACAGGGAGCTATGGCTACACCTTC.

The J gene is TRBJ2-4, the V gene TRBV6-5; D not certain. The CDR3 loop spans 16 amino acids. CDR1 and CDR2 (germline): MNHEY, SVGAGI. The V and J ends lost 2 bases and 0 bases respectively, with 11 bases between them. CDR3 sequence reads: CASSYGLNLAKNIQYF. The CDR3 DNA follows: TGTGCCAGCAGTTACGGGCTGAATCTAGCCAAAAACATTCAGTACTTC.

The gene calls are TRBV18 and TRBJ1-2; no clear D gene. Germline CDR1 is KGHSH and CDR2 is LQKENI. The V gene lost 2 bases and the J gene lost 4 bases, with 20 bases spanning the gap. The CDR3 is made up of 17 amino acids. The CDR3 bases are TGTGCCAGCTCACCAATACAGCAGAGTGGCTCCTCCTATGGCTACACCTTC. This encodes CASSPIQQSGSSYGYTF.